Below are 18 T cell receptor beta chains sequenced from a single sample in a study of blood T cells in healthy people across ages. With a J-beta primer mix and a sample-barcoded 5' primer, a second PCR ran about 7 to 11 cycles. TCRdb used MiXCR to reprocess the 5' RACE reads, holding one entry per CDR3 protein. Counted here are 800,000 or so distinct CDR3 sequences, around a quarter occurring once; the ten biggest clones make up roughly 3.8%. A further study also used this sample, focusing on T cells of mothers and their children.

The sample comprised blood. Receptors originate from a boy between 10 and 17 years old in good health.

In its sample, this clonotype was seen a few times. The chain recombines TRBV7-9 with TRBJ2-1; D not certain. The ends were cut back, 1 base at V and 9 bases at J, with 10 bases in the middle. The CDR3 consists of 13 residues. CDR1 and CDR2 from the germline V gene are SEHNR and FQNEAQ (reference sequence). DNA of the CDR3: TGTGCCAGCAGCTTAGGCTCTCGCGGTGAGCAGTTCTTC. Translation gives CASSLGSRGEQFF.

The chain carries TRBV18 and TRBJ2-5; 7 bases agree with TRBD1. Germline CDR1 reads KGHSH; CDR2 reads LQKENI. The CDR3 loop spans 14 amino acids. The V gene end was trimmed by 0 bases and the J gene end by 5 bases; junction bases not matched to a gene: 3. The CDR3 region has the DNA TGTGCCAGCTCACCACCGACAGGGTTGGAGACCCAGTACTTC. Residues: CASSPPTGLETQYF.

The V and J genes are TRBV13 and TRBJ2-4; D may correspond to TRBD1 or TRBD2 (5 bases each). Germline CDR1 and CDR2: PRHDT and FYEKMQ (reference sequence). The CDR3 is 12 amino acids. The ends were cut back, 5 bases at V and 7 bases at J, with 9 bases in the middle. Here the CDR3 DNA reads TGTGCCAGCAGCGTGGGACGCAACATTCAGTACTTC. It codes for CASSVGRNIQYF.

This clonotype was found a few times. The genes are TRBV9 and TRBJ1-5; perhaps TRBD1 as D (5 bases). The CDR3 extends over 13 amino acids. The V end was cut by 4 bases, the J end by 5 bases, with 10 bases between. Germline CDR1 SGDLS, CDR2 YYNGEE. The CDR3 nucleotides are TGTGCCAGCAGCACAGGACCCTATCAGCCCCAGCATTTT. Its translation: CASSTGPYQPQHF.

Of note for this clonotype: A read error may account for a junction end that differs from germline. The chain employs TRBV20-1 and TRBJ2-5; 10 nucleotides align to TRBD2. From germline, CDR1 is DFQATT and CDR2 SNEGSKA (reference sequence). CDR3 size: 11 residues. The CDR3 DNA reads as TGCAGTGCTCCACTAGCGGGACAAGAGAACTTC. The encoded protein is CSAPLAGQENF.

The chain is built from TRBV5-4 and TRBJ2-1; no definite D call. Germline V lookup: CDR1 SGHNT, CDR2 YYREEE (reference sequence). Trimming took off 4 bases at V and 10 bases at J, with 15 bases between the two ends. CDR3 length: 13 residues. The CDR3: CASSLHATGEQFF. The DNA for the CDR3 is TGTGCCAGCAGCCTACATGCGACTGGCGAGCAGTTCTTC.

V gene TRBV23-1 combines with J gene TRBJ2-5, with 10 bases lining up with TRBD1. TRBV23-1 counts as an open reading frame of uncertain function. CDR3 length: 17 residues. The trim removed 4 bases at V and 10 bases at J, leaving 18 bases unmatched. The CDR3, as DNA: TGCGCCAGCAGTCCTCCCCGGGACAGGGGTGTCTTGGTGGACCAGTACTTC. Its protein is CASSPPRDRGVLVDQYF.

In the case of this clonotype: This may be a read error, as it is one base from a much larger clone. The gene calls are TRBV9 and TRBJ2-3, with D unresolved. The V gene lost 3 bases and the J gene lost 6 bases, with 8 bases spanning the gap. CDR1 is SGDLS, CDR2 YYNGEE, per germline. This CDR3 contains 12 residues. In DNA, the CDR3 is TGTGCCAGCAGCGAAGTGGGGGATACGCAGTATTTT. Amino acids: CASSEVGDTQYF.

Only a few counts were recorded for this clonotype. The J gene is TRBJ2-1, the V gene TRBV5-1; D is uncertain. The CDR3 length is 12 residues. CDR1 is SGHRS and CDR2 is YFSETQ in the germline V gene. V was trimmed by 3 bases and J by 7 bases, leaving 8 bases between them. CDR3 amino acids: CASSYGDNEQFF. The CDR3 nucleotides are TGCGCCAGCAGCTATGGGGATAATGAGCAGTTCTTC.

The chain carries TRBV20-1 and TRBJ2-1; weak D call: TRBD2 (6 bases). Germline lookup yields CDR1 DFQATT and CDR2 SNEGSKA (reference sequence). This CDR3 contains 13 residues. The germline V and J ends were trimmed by 7 bases and 5 bases, with 15 bases remaining between them. CDR3 loop: CSEREWGNNEQFF. Here the CDR3 DNA reads TGCAGTGAACGGGAGTGGGGAAACAATGAGCAGTTCTTC.

This chain connects TRBV20-1 to TRBJ2-7; 8 nucleotides align to TRBD2. V was clipped by 3 bases and J by 3 bases; unmatched bases: 10. The CDR3 runs 15 residues. Germline CDR1 is DFQATT and CDR2 is SNEGSKA (reference sequence). The CDR3 DNA reads TGCAGTGCTAGCTTTACTGCGGGGGGAGACTACGAGCAGTACTTC. Encoded protein: CSASFTAGGDYEQYF.

This clonotype was detected only once. V and J are TRBV5-1 and TRBJ2-5; D remains unclear. CDR1 is SGHRS and CDR2 is YFSETQ in the germline V gene. This CDR3 region has 17 residues. Deletions cut 0 bases from V and 2 bases from J, with 17 bases between. CDR3 DNA sequence: TGCGCCAGCAGCTTGGACGTCCCCCTGGCAGGTCAAGAGACCCAGTACTTC. Its protein is CASSLDVPLAGQETQYF.

Only a few counts were recorded for this clonotype. This chain links TRBV12-3 or TRBV12-4 with TRBJ2-7; D call uncertain. V lost 6 bases and J lost 5, with 14 bases in between. This CDR3 has 13 residues. In DNA, the CDR3 is TGTGCCAGCAGGACCTTGGGTTCCGACGAGCAGTACTTC. As protein: CASRTLGSDEQYF.

The V call is TRBV6-2 or TRBV6-3, the J call TRBJ2-2; D perhaps matches TRBD2 (5 bases). V dropped 5 bases and J dropped 5 bases, with 15 bases sitting between them. From germline, CDR1 is MNHEY and CDR2 SVGEGT. CDR3 length: 15 amino acids. CDR3 nucleotides: TGTGCCAGCAGTGGAGGAGGAAGGGAGACCGGGGAGCTGTTTTTT. This codes for CASSGGGRETGELFF.

The chain couples TRBV29-1 to TRBJ2-5, with D tentatively TRBD1 (7 bases). TRBJ2-1 matches the DNA end more closely, so the J call is doubtful. CDR3 size: 14 residues. Germline V gene sequence: CDR1 SQVTM, CDR2 ANQGSEA. The CDR3 coding sequence is TGCAGCGTGGGTAGCAGGGGGGCCTACAATGAGCAGTTCTTC. Protein sequence: CSVGSRGAYNEQFF.

The chain joins TRBV6-9 to TRBJ2-1; 7 bases are a match to TRBD1. Per germline, CDR1 MNHGY and CDR2 SVAAGI. After removal of 8 bases from V and 2 bases from J, the junction contained 21 bases not matched to a gene. CDR3 size: 19 residues. The CDR3 nucleotides are TGTGCCAGCGGGATGAGGGGGCAGCAGCAGGTAGCCCCCTACAATGAGCAGTTCTTC. Translating it yields CASGMRGQQQVAPYNEQFF.

V is TRBV5-1 and J is TRBJ2-7; 11 bases map to TRBD2. Per the germline V gene, CDR1 is SGHRS and CDR2 is YFSETQ. Trimming at V came to 0 bases and at J to 2 bases, leaving 4 bases not matched to a gene. The CDR3 runs 16 residues. The CDR3: CASSLGVLAGAYEQYF. Written as DNA, the CDR3 is TGCGCCAGCAGCTTGGGCGTACTAGCGGGAGCCTACGAGCAGTACTTC.

The V and J genes are TRBV28 and TRBJ2-4; 9 bases fit TRBD1. Germline loops: CDR1 MDHEN, CDR2 SYDVKM. Trimming took 6 bases from V and 1 from J; bases not matched to a gene: 10. The CDR3 has 17 amino acids. In DNA, the CDR3 is TGTGCCAGCAGCCCCCGGGACAGGGTGTCGGCCAAAAACATTCAGTACTTC. Protein sequence: CASSPRDRVSAKNIQYF.